Below are 6 T cell receptor beta chains sequenced from a single sample in a study of low-dose radiotherapy and immunotherapy resistance in tumors. TRAV- and TRBV-specific primers were used for first-strand cDNA, which covered alpha and beta chains. TCR amplification used roughly 21 PCR cycles, a constant-region primer and a V-primer adapter. TCRdb re-called the reads with MiXCR, one entry per CDR3 protein. In the table there are roughly 11,000 distinct CDR3 sequences, approximately 60% of which are singletons. Every receptor here comes from a human donor with advanced metastatic prostate, ovarian, gallbladder or colorectal cancer (not recorded which). This table probably holds off-target reads from a library built for another chain.

CDR3 coding DNA: TGTGCCAGCAGCATGCTTACAGGGTACAGAAACACCATATATTTT. Its translation: CASSMLTGYRNTIYF. The V gene is TRBV7-2, the J gene TRBJ1-3; perhaps TRBD1 as D (6 bases). Germline V lookup: CDR1 SGHTA, CDR2 FQGNSA. The V gene lost 5 bases and the J gene lost 5 bases, with 16 bases spanning the gap. This CDR3 has 15 residues.

This clonotype was seen only a few times. This chain uses TRBV6-6 with TRBJ2-7, with unresolved D. The CDR3 has 15 amino acids. Germline CDR1 MNHNY, CDR2 SVGAGI (reference sequence). V lost 2 bases and J lost 3, with 14 bases in between. In DNA, the CDR3 is TGTGCCAGCAGTTACAGGATTCCCCCCCACTACGAGCAGTACTTC. The encoded protein is CASSYRIPPHYEQYF.

Only one count was recorded for this clonotype. The gene calls are TRBV5-1 and TRBJ2-7; D remains unclear. Trimming stripped 1 base from V and 0 bases from J, with 11 bases between. The V gene's germline CDR1 is SGHRS and CDR2 YFSETQ. This CDR3 has 15 residues. DNA of the CDR3: TGCGCCAGCAGCTTGACCTTCGACGGCTCCTACGAGCAGTACTTC. Encoded protein: CASSLTFDGSYEQYF.

As regards this clonotype: It is likely a read error, because the conserved phenylalanine at the end of the CDR3 is missing. The chain employs TRBV11-3 and TRBJ2-3; TRBD1 matches at 9 bases. The V gene end was trimmed by 5 bases and the J gene end by 5 bases; junction bases not matched to a gene: 11. The CDR3 length is 16 residues. Germline CDR1 SGHNT, CDR2 YENEEA. As DNA, the CDR3 is TGTGCCAGCAGCCCCTTGCCGGGACAGGGACAAGATACGCAGTATGTT. Translating it yields CASSPLPGQGQDTQYV.

CDR3 DNA: TGTGCCAGCAGCTTGAGGGCTAGCGGGGAAGGTCAGGGTGAGCAGTTCTTC. This codes for CASSLRASGEGQGEQFF. The genes are TRBV7-3 and TRBJ2-1, with 9 bases matching TRBD2. This CDR3 comprises 17 residues. Germline assignment: CDR1 SGHTA and CDR2 FQGTGA. The V segment lost 3 bases and the J segment 9 bases; nucleotides outside the gene matches: 15.

The chain carries TRBV12-3 or TRBV12-4 and TRBJ2-7; D gene ambiguous. The V and J ends lost 5 bases and 2 bases respectively, with 4 bases between them. This CDR3 contains 11 residues. The DNA for the CDR3 is TGTGCCAGCAGTGCTACCTACGAGCAGTACTTC. Translation gives CASSATYEQYF.